These 18 T cell receptor beta chains share one sample of origin, sequenced in a study of cytomegalovirus exposure and HLA in healthy donors. PCR used 60 Vbeta primers and 13 Jbeta primers. Produced via immunoSEQ multiplex PCR; TCRdb's table is partial and in-frame only. The sample contains nearly 200,000 clones, about 76% of which appear only once. The specimen sequenced was PBMCs. Receptor source: a male donor in good health and CMV-seropositive.

The rearrangement uses TRBV7-3 and TRBJ1-1; 7 nucleotides align to TRBD1. Germline CDR1 and CDR2: SGHTA and FQGTGA. Losses at the gene ends were 5 bases for V and 5 bases for J; bases not matched to a gene: 8. The CDR3 runs 14 residues. CDR3 region: CASSPDRLGTEAFF. The CDR3 DNA reads as TGTGCCAGCAGCCCGGACAGGCTTGGGACTGAAGCTTTCTTT.

The chain employs TRBV7-2 and TRBJ1-5, with 7 bases fitting TRBD1. The V gene's germline CDR1 is SGHTA and CDR2 FQGNSA. The ends lost 4 bases at V and 3 bases at J; junction bases unmatched: 9. The CDR3 length is 16 residues. The CDR3 DNA is TGTGCCAGCAGCTCCCGGACAGGCGCCAACAATCAGCCCCAGCATTTT. It specifies CASSSRTGANNQPQHF.

The rearrangement joins TRBV6-5 to TRBJ1-1, with TRBD1 identical over 7 bases. This CDR3 comprises 14 residues. Losses at the gene ends were 6 bases for V and 1 base for J; bases not matched to a gene: 5. CDR1 is MNHEY, CDR2 SVGAGI, per germline. This CDR3 is CASRSQGTNTEAFF. The DNA of the CDR3 is TGTGCCAGCAGGTCACAGGGGACGAACACTGAAGCTTTCTTT.

The chain combines TRBV6-6 with TRBJ1-2, with TRBD1 matching 9 bases. The CDR3 consists of 15 residues. Unmatched junction bases numbered 7, after V lost 5 bases and J lost 3 bases. CDR1 MNHNY and CDR2 SVGAGI come from the germline V gene (reference sequence). Here the CDR3 DNA reads TGTGCCAGCAGTCTAGGGACAGGGATTTACTATGGCTACACCTTC. Encoded protein: CASSLGTGIYYGYTF.

V is TRBV7-2 and J is TRBJ2-1, with 8 bases fitting TRBD2. Germline V CDR1 and CDR2: SGHTA, FQGNSA. Trimming took 6 bases from V and 9 from J; bases not matched to a gene: 7. The CDR3 extends over 13 amino acids. The CDR3 loop is CASSEGLGGEQFF. The CDR3 DNA reads as TGTGCCAGCAGTGAGGGACTAGGGGGTGAGCAGTTCTTC.

The J gene is TRBJ2-1, the V gene TRBV19; TRBD2 is a possible D gene (6 bases). Between the trimmed V and J ends, which lost 9 bases and 5 bases, there was a span of 14 bases. This CDR3 spans 13 amino acids. Germline V CDR1 and CDR2: LNHDA, SQIVND (reference sequence). The CDR3 sequence is CASRENFNNEQFF. CDR3 nucleotide sequence: TGTGCCAGCCGGGAGAATTTTAACAATGAGCAGTTCTTC.

The J gene is TRBJ2-3, the V gene TRBV6-5, with D perhaps matching TRBD1 (6 bases). Germline CDR1 reads MNHEY; CDR2 reads SVGAGI. The CDR3 is made up of 14 amino acids. V lost 0 bases, J lost 5 bases, and 9 bases lay in between. CDR3 nucleotides: TGTGCCAGCAGTTACTCCGGGACACAAGATACGCAGTATTTT. Protein product: CASSYSGTQDTQYF.

The chain combines TRBV5-1 with TRBJ2-1; a possible D gene is TRBD1 (6 bases). Per the germline V gene, CDR1 is SGHRS and CDR2 is YFSETQ. V lost 7 bases and J 4 bases, leaving 12 bases between the germline ends. This CDR3 contains 13 residues. The CDR3 region is CASAGTLYNEQFF. DNA of the CDR3: TGCGCCAGCGCCGGGACACTATACAATGAGCAGTTCTTC.

The J gene is TRBJ1-2, the V gene TRBV7-3; 10 nucleotides line up with TRBD1. V shed 0 bases and J 7 bases; nucleotides not matched to a gene: 8. From germline, CDR1 is SGHTA and CDR2 FQGTGA. The CDR3 spans 16 residues. The CDR3 is CASSLTGGTGASGYTF. The CDR3 coding sequence is TGTGCCAGCAGCTTAACAGGGGGGACAGGGGCTAGTGGCTACACCTTC.

This chain joins TRBV5-1 and TRBJ1-4; 10 bases map to TRBD1. The CDR3 length is 17 residues. The J segment lost 4 bases and the V segment lost 0 bases, leaving 6 bases of the junction unmatched. Per germline, CDR1 SGHRS and CDR2 YFSETQ. The CDR3 bases are TGCGCCAGCAGCTTGGGCCTAGGACAGGGGGTTAATGAAAAACTGTTTTTT. It translates to CASSLGLGQGVNEKLFF. The variable domain in full, completed from reference TRBV5-1 and TRBJ1-4, reads KAGVTQTPRYLIKTRGQQVTLSCSPISGHRSVSWYQQTPGQGLQFLFEYFSETQRNKGNFPGRFSGRQFSNSRSEMNVSTLELGDSALYLCASSLGLGQGVNEKLFFGSGTQLSVL.

The chain recombines TRBV5-6 with TRBJ1-4, with a weak D call TRBD1 (6 bases). The CDR3 length is 15 residues. V lost 1 base and J 5 bases, leaving 12 bases between the germline ends. Germline V gene data show CDR1 as SGHDT and CDR2 as YYEEEE. The CDR3 protein is CASSLSGGANEKLFF. The CDR3 DNA follows: TGTGCCAGCAGCTTGTCTGGGGGCGCGAATGAAAAACTGTTTTTT.

The CDR3 sequence: CASGDSSNVLTF. The CDR3 DNA follows: TGTGCCAGCGGGGACAGTTCCAACGTCCTGACTTTC. J is TRBJ2-6 and V is TRBV27; 7 bases match TRBD1. This CDR3 has 12 amino acids. Unmatched junction bases numbered 3, after V lost 8 bases and J lost 8 bases. Germline V gene lookup returns CDR1 MNHEY and CDR2 SMNVEV (reference sequence).

This CDR3 is CASSPEHNNRPYEQYF. In nucleotides, the CDR3 is TGTGCCAGCAGCCCAGAACACAACAACCGCCCCTACGAGCAGTACTTC. This chain joins TRBV7-2 and TRBJ2-7; D remains unclear. The germline CDR1 and CDR2 sequences are SGHTA and FQGNSA. The length of the CDR3 is 16 residues. V dropped 5 bases and J dropped 2 bases, with 19 bases sitting between them.

The chain uses TRBV19 and TRBJ2-1, with 14 nucleotides matching TRBD2. With V trimmed by 10 bases and J by 8 bases, 7 bases remained unmatched. Per the germline V gene, CDR1 is LNHDA and CDR2 is SQIVND (reference sequence). This CDR3 comprises 14 residues. The CDR3, as DNA: TGTGCCACCCGACTAGCGGGGGGGCCGGATGAGCAGTTCTTC. Translating it yields CATRLAGGPDEQFF.

V gene TRBV5-1 combines with J gene TRBJ1-6, with D perhaps matching TRBD1 (5 bases). Germline assignment: CDR1 SGHRS and CDR2 YFSETQ. The CDR3 is 15 residues long. Deletions cut 2 bases from V and 9 bases from J, with 15 bases between. The CDR3, as DNA: TGCGCCAGCAGCTTAGGGCAGGGCGATGGTTCACCCCTCCACTTT. Amino acid sequence: CASSLGQGDGSPLHF.

The genes are TRBV29-1 and TRBJ2-1; 10 bases fit TRBD1. Germline trimming cut 6 bases from V and 4 bases from J; bases unmatched to any gene: 3. Germline CDR1 is SQVTM and CDR2 is ANQGSEA. This CDR3 is built from 13 residues. CDR3 in amino acids: CSVPGQGYNEQFF. In DNA, the CDR3 is TGCAGCGTACCGGGACAGGGGTACAATGAGCAGTTCTTC.

The CDR3 nucleotides are TGTGCCAGCATCGGGACAGGGGCCTTCACTGAAGCTTTCTTT. Translated: CASIGTGAFTEAFF. The chain combines TRBV27 with TRBJ1-1; 10 nucleotides line up with TRBD1. With 7 bases clipped from V and 4 bases from J, the junction kept 6 bases outside the gene matches. Germline V gene data show CDR1 as MNHEY and CDR2 as SMNVEV (reference sequence). The length of the CDR3 is 14 residues.

This clone was picked up a small number of times. CDR3 loop: CASSLSPQETQYF. The CDR3 coding sequence is TGTGCCAGCAGCCTAAGCCCCCAAGAGACCCAGTACTTC. The J gene is TRBJ2-5, the V gene TRBV4-2, with D unresolved. The CDR3 totals 13 residues. CDR1 and CDR2 from the germline V gene are LGHNA and YNFKEQ. The V and J ends lost 4 bases and 1 base respectively, with 7 bases between them.